Here is one T cell receptor (beta chain) with its context. Its antigen remains unknown. The source of the sample is a study of CD8+CD57+ T cells in acquired aplastic anemia. Study-level information: The average for DNA from sorted CD4+ and CD8+ cells was roughly 3 ug.

Study-wide results and limits: Patients and controls shared 25 to 35 CD8+ CDR3 sequences, which appeared highly expressed in patients and within their immunodominant clones.

Both TCR beta VDJ combination and CDR3 sequence profiling were carried out. Genomic DNA was the template for this profiling. TCRdb passed the reads through MiXCR, listing each CDR3 protein once. The table records some 190,000 distinct CDR3 sequences, 35% to 50% of them present only once. Germline CDR1 reads DFQATT; CDR2 reads SNEGSKA (reference sequence). CDR3 length: 14 residues. V lost 5 bases to trimming and J lost 9 bases; unmatched junction nucleotides: 11. This sequence was found in a human donor in good health. This chain joins TRBV20-1 and TRBJ2-7; 12 bases fit TRBD1. Input material: sorted CD4+, CD8+, or CD8+CD57+ T cells (not recorded which) from PBMCs. The CDR3 region is CSAWGDRGRMVQYF. CDR3 DNA: TGCAGTGCTTGGGGGGACAGGGGGCGCATGGTGCAGTACTTC.